These T cell receptor beta chains were read from a single sample in a study of T cells in Graves' hyperthyroidism and ophthalmopathy. MiXCR was run by TCRdb on the multiplex PCR reads, yielding one entry per CDR3 protein. Here the sample spans roughly 500,000 distinct CDR3 sequences, 20% to 25% being singletons. Sequenced: blood. The receptor source for this set is a woman aged 70-85 years with Graves' ophthalmopathy. CDR3s include the opening cysteine and the closing phenylalanine or tryptophan. Fields, in order: V gene, CDR3 protein.

TRBV14 | CASSPFRGRKYF
TRBV5-1 | CASSTSLAEGYNEQFF
TRBV20-1 | CSARDRDRVEETQYF
TRBV6-2/TRBV6-3 | CASRPTGEGDTQYF
TRBV5-4 | CASSREGLRETQYF
TRBV6-1 | CASRTGGAGNQPQHF
TRBV5-1 | CASSPPSGRAGEQYF
TRBV20-1 | CSARAIGQAFGREQYF
TRBV28 | CASRGQLNNSPLHF
TRBV27 | CASSLIGSEKLFF
TRBV11-3 | CASSLEGGLALSSYNEQFF
TRBV29-1 | CSVESANTEAFF
TRBV27 | CASSPTGEYGYTF
TRBV12-5 | CASGLSLAGAYNEQFF
TRBV29-1 | CSVEDLRGGETQYF
TRBV12-3/TRBV12-4 | CASTRQGAETQYF
TRBV7-2 | CASSLLLAKNIQYF
TRBV5-1 | CASSMITSGSREQYF
TRBV3-1 | CASSRGVRDTEAFF
TRBV10-3 | CAISVRAAERNEQYF
TRBV6-5 | CASSWGATGNTIYF
TRBV20-1 | CSASWTVNQPQHF
TRBV28 | CASSLIRVVDSPLHF
TRBV20-1 | CSVAAGEAFF
TRBV7-6 | CASSVLPSSGTDTQYF
TRBV7-2 | CASSGDRAGSYEQYF
TRBV20-1 | CSAREGTNTGELFF
TRBV7-9 | CASSLHTSNEQFF
TRBV20-1 | CSARSANYEQYF
TRBV6-1 | CASTGVGQVRNYGYTF
TRBV5-1 | CASSLVAGVMGNEQFF
TRBV6-1 | CASRTPNTEAFF
TRBV3-1 | CASSQNTGGYGYTF
TRBV6-1 | CASTASGRESEQYF
TRBV3-1 | CASSDASGSSYNEQFF
TRBV7-2 | CASSLYLATSTDTQYF
TRBV5-1 | CASSLAGTGTYEQYF
TRBV7-9 | CASSLGGGGTEAFF
TRBV6-1 | CASSEVQYTDTQYF
TRBV19 | CASSASGELFF
TRBV30 | CAWSGGRDEQYF
TRBV12-3/TRBV12-4 | CASSSRTGIVSYEQYF
TRBV4-3 | CASSQALRANYGYTF
TRBV20-1 | CSANFQGSNTEAFF
TRBV19 | CASSIPPGPGANVLTF
TRBV5-1 | CASSLGPSGRGETQYF
TRBV2 | CASRSGRAVGETQYF
TRBV7-9 | CASTPVGGRNYEQYF
TRBV7-6 | CASSSRYGPDTQYF
TRBV7-2 | CASSLTGQGTSPLHF
TRBV2 | CASSVGQGITGEQYF
TRBV9 | CASSPGQYNEQYF
TRBV7-2 | CASSLEDNYNEQFF
TRBV18 | CASSPLEGAGTGELFF
TRBV6-2/TRBV6-3 | CASSSVPGGAYNEQFF
TRBV29-1 | CSVSRGGSNEQFF
TRBV10-3 | CAISDPGLAVNTDTQYF